Presented here are 17 T cell receptor beta chains from one specimen sequenced in a study of blood T cell repertoires in COVID-19. TCRdb's table, derived via immunoSEQ multiplex PCR, lists solely in-frame clones and lacks some. The table has about 260,000 clones, over 75% seen once. Sequencing was done on a sample of peripheral blood. The receptors here all came from a woman aged 50 to 65 with acute or convalescent COVID-19.

The chain uses TRBV5-1 and TRBJ1-1, with D perhaps TRBD1 (6 bases). The germline CDR1 and CDR2 sequences are SGHRS and YFSETQ. The CDR3 extends over 11 amino acids. Trimming stripped 6 bases from V and 3 bases from J, with 6 bases between. CDR3 region: CASTGDTEAFF. The CDR3 nucleotides read TGCGCCAGCACAGGGGACACTGAAGCTTTCTTT.

The rearrangement links TRBV9 to TRBJ2-1, with TRBD1 as a possible D gene (6 bases). Germline V CDR1 and CDR2: SGDLS, YYNGEE. The CDR3 has 14 amino acids. With 4 bases removed from V and 4 bases from J, the gap between germline ends came to 12 bases. This chain's CDR3 is CASSPGVGYNEQFF. CDR3 bases: TGTGCCAGCAGCCCAGGGGTTGGATACAATGAGCAGTTCTTC. Supplemented by reference TRBV9 and TRBJ2-1, the full variable domain reads DSGVTQTPKHLITATGQRVTLRCSPRSGDLSVYWYQQSLDQGLQFLIQYYNGEERAKGNILERFSAQQFPDLHSELNLSSLELGDSALYFCASSPGVGYNEQFFGPGTRLTVL.

The chain employs TRBV30 and TRBJ1-5; 7 bases match TRBD1. The CDR3 runs 16 residues. Trimming cost V 0 bases and J 6 bases; bases outside gene matches: 11. From germline, CDR1 is GTSNPN and CDR2 SVGIG (reference sequence). The CDR3 region is CAWSVPDRAVSQPQHF. CDR3 nucleotides: TGTGCCTGGAGTGTACCTGACAGGGCCGTATCTCAGCCCCAGCATTTT.

This clone was observed once. The V call is TRBV18, the J call TRBJ1-4; D remains ambiguous. The CDR3 runs 15 residues. In germline, CDR1 is KGHSH, CDR2 LQKENI. Deletions cut 5 bases from V and 4 bases from J, with 14 bases between. Here the CDR3 DNA reads TGTGCCAGCTCAATCACCGGCGGTTTTAATGAAAAACTGTTTTTT. The encoded protein is CASSITGGFNEKLFF.

This rearrangement joins TRBV11-2 to TRBJ1-1; 12 nucleotides align to TRBD1. CDR3 length equals 18 residues. Per the germline V gene, CDR1 is SGHAT and CDR2 is FQNNGV. V shed 4 bases, J shed 8 bases, and the junction held 17 bases outside the gene matches. This chain's CDR3 is CASSSRRGQGQGAVEAFF. In nucleotides, the CDR3 is TGTGCCAGCAGCTCACGCCGTGGCCAGGGACAGGGGGCGGTCGAAGCTTTCTTT.

This clone was seen only once. V gene TRBV24-1 combines with J gene TRBJ2-5, with TRBD1 matching over 8 bases. This CDR3 contains 15 residues. V shed 3 bases and J 5 bases; nucleotides not matched to a gene: 7. CDR1 and CDR2 (germline): KGHDR, SFDVKD. CDR3 residues: CATSDTTGGAETQYF. The CDR3 DNA follows: TGTGCCACCAGTGATACTACAGGGGGAGCGGAGACCCAGTACTTC.

The genes are TRBV4-2 and TRBJ1-2; tentative D call: TRBD1 (6 bases). This CDR3 is 17 amino acids long. Germline-derived CDR1 and CDR2 are LGHNA and YNFKEQ. V shed 0 bases and J shed 4 bases, with 18 bases lying between them. The DNA of the CDR3 is TGTGCCAGCAGCCAAGAGGCGATACAGGGCGCTACCTATGGCTACACCTTC. Protein product: CASSQEAIQGATYGYTF.

This chain joins TRBV28 and TRBJ1-1; D unclear. V lost 7 bases, J lost 4 bases, and 16 bases lay in between. Germline assignment: CDR1 MDHEN and CDR2 SYDVKM. The CDR3 runs 14 residues. The CDR3 is CASNPASLSTEAFF. CDR3 in DNA: TGTGCCAGCAACCCCGCAAGCCTCTCCACTGAAGCTTTCTTT.

This clone was recorded once. Written as DNA, the CDR3 is TGTGCCAGCAAATTCGGACAGGGCAGTGAAGCTTTCTTT. Its translation: CASKFGQGSEAFF. The chain carries TRBV19 and TRBJ1-1; 8 nucleotides line up with TRBD1. The CDR3 runs 13 residues. V was clipped by 9 bases and J by 7 bases; unmatched bases: 10. Germline V lookup: CDR1 LNHDA, CDR2 SQIVND (reference sequence).

This chain joins TRBV7-8 and TRBJ2-3; 10 bases match TRBD2. Trimming cost V 5 bases and J 1 base; bases outside gene matches: 3. The CDR3 has 15 residues. The germline V gene has CDR1 SGHVS and CDR2 FQNEAQ. The CDR3 here is CASSPSGGRTDTQYF. The CDR3 nucleotides are TGTGCCAGCAGCCCTAGCGGGGGTCGCACAGATACGCAGTATTTT.

To note about this clone: The sample contains more than one DNA sequence encoding this CDR3. The chain carries TRBV28 and TRBJ1-2; D gene ambiguous. CDR3 length equals 11 residues. Per the germline V gene, CDR1 is MDHEN and CDR2 is SYDVKM. V was shortened by 6 bases and J by 5 bases, with 7 bases between the two germline ends. CDR3 region: CASSSSYGYTF. The CDR3 coding sequence is TGTGCCAGCAGCTCCTCGTATGGCTACACCTTC.

The chain carries TRBV4-3 and TRBJ2-2, with 7 bases fitting TRBD2. The CDR3 is 15 residues long. Unmatched junction bases numbered 3, after V lost 3 bases and J lost 2 bases. The germline gives CDR1 LGHNA, CDR2 YSLEER. CDR3 sequence: CASSQLAENTGELFF. The DNA for the CDR3 is TGCGCCAGCAGCCAGCTAGCGGAAAACACCGGGGAGCTGTTTTTT.

The chain combines TRBV30 with TRBJ2-1; a possible D gene is TRBD2 (6 bases). Trimming cost V 2 bases and J 3 bases, with 8 bases left between them. This CDR3 has 13 residues. In germline, CDR1 is GTSNPN, CDR2 SVGIG (reference sequence). The CDR3 reads CAWSRRGYNEQFF. In DNA, the CDR3 is TGTGCCTGGAGTAGGCGGGGCTACAATGAGCAGTTCTTC.

The genes are TRBV5-1 and TRBJ1-1; 8 nucleotides agree with TRBD1. V shed 6 bases, J shed 1 base, and the junction held 8 bases outside the gene matches. Germline-derived CDR1 and CDR2 are SGHRS and YFSETQ. This CDR3 contains 15 residues. This CDR3 is CASTHSGTGNTEAFF. The CDR3 DNA follows: TGCGCCAGCACACACTCCGGGACAGGGAACACTGAAGCTTTCTTT. Full variable domain (outside the CDR3, taken from reference TRBV5-1 and TRBJ1-1): KAGVTQTPRYLIKTRGQQVTLSCSPISGHRSVSWYQQTPGQGLQFLFEYFSETQRNKGNFPGRFSGRQFSNSRSEMNVSTLELGDSALYLCASTHSGTGNTEAFFGQGTRLTVV.

The chain links TRBV9 to TRBJ1-2; 9 positions match TRBD1. Looked up from germline, CDR1 is SGDLS and CDR2 is YYNGEE. CDR3 size: 15 residues. The V gene end was trimmed by 5 bases and the J gene end by 5 bases; junction bases not matched to a gene: 10. CDR3 DNA: TGTGCCAGCAGTCGCGACAGGGGGGGACTATATGGCTACACCTTC. Amino acids: CASSRDRGGLYGYTF. Looking up the rest from reference TRBV9 and TRBJ1-2 gives the full variable domain: DSGVTQTPKHLITATGQRVTLRCSPRSGDLSVYWYQQSLDQGLQFLIQYYNGEERAKGNILERFSAQQFPDLHSELNLSSLELGDSALYFCASSRDRGGLYGYTFGSGTRLTVV.

The rearrangement joins TRBV18 to TRBJ1-3; maybe TRBD1 (5 bases). Germline V gene sequence: CDR1 KGHSH, CDR2 LQKENI. Trimming took off 3 bases at V and 0 bases at J, with 6 bases between the two ends. This CDR3 is built from 14 residues. The CDR3 DNA reads as TGTGCCAGCTCACCGGACATCTCTGGAAACACCATATATTTT. It specifies CASSPDISGNTIYF.

This chain links TRBV20-1 with TRBJ2-4; 7 positions agree with TRBD1. CDR3 length equals 14 residues. Germline CDR1 is DFQATT and CDR2 is SNEGSKA (reference sequence). The ends lost 3 bases at V and 1 base at J; junction bases unmatched: 3. Here the CDR3 DNA reads TGCAGTGCTAGTGGGACAGACGCCAAAAACATTCAGTACTTC. Protein sequence: CSASGTDAKNIQYF.